This T cell receptor beta chain was captured by sequencing in a study of cytomegalovirus exposure and HLA in healthy donors. General observations from the study: Equally common other TCR beta chains were less clonally expanded than HLA-associated ones, a later analysis found.

The PCR contained 60 Vbeta and 13 Jbeta primers. Sequencing was performed with immunoSEQ multiplex PCR; in TCRdb, only in-frame clones are kept and a portion is missing. This sample carries about 190,000 clones, more than 60% of them seen once, and the ten largest clones take 2% to 2.5%. This clone was observed a single time. Antigen: not known. V was pared by 5 bases and J by 7 bases, with 8 bases of the junction left unmatched. In germline, CDR1 is SGHTA, CDR2 FQGNSA. This CDR3 spans 14 amino acids. The clonotype was recovered from a woman younger than 45 in good health and CMV-seropositive. Input material: PBMCs. The rearrangement links TRBV7-2 to TRBJ2-1, with 7 positions matching TRBD1. The CDR3 loop is CASSRDRAVNEQFF. The DNA for the CDR3 is TGTGCCAGCAGCCGGGACAGAGCGGTGAATGAGCAGTTCTTC.